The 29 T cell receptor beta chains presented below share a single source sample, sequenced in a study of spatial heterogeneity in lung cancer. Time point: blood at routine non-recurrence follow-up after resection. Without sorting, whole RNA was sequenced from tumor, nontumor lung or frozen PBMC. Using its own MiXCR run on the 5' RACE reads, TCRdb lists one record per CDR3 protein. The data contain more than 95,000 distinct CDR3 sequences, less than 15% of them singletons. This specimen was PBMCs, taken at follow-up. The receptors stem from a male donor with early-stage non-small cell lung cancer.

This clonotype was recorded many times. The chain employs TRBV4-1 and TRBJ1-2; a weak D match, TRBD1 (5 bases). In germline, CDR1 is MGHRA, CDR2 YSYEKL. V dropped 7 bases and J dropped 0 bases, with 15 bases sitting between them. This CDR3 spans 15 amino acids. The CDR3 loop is CASNPRDSPNYGYTF. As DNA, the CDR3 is TGCGCCAGCAATCCACGCGACAGTCCTAACTATGGCTACACCTTC.

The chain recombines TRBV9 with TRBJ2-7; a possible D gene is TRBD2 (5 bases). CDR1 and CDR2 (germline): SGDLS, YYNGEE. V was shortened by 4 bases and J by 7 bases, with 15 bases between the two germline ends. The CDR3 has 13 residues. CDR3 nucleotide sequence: TGTGCCAGCAGCCCGGGCCGGTCGGGGGAGCAGTACTTC. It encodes CASSPGRSGEQYF.

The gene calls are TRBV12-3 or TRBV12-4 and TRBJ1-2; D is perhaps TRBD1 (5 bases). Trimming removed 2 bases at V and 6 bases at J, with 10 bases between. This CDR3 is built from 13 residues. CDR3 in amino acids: CASSLQGYNGYTF. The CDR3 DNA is TGTGCCAGCAGTTTACAGGGTTACAATGGCTACACCTTC.

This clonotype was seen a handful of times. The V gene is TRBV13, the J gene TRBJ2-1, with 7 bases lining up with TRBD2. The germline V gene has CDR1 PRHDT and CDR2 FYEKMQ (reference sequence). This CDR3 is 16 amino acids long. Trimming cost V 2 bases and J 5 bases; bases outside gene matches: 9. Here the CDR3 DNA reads TGTGCCAGCAGCTTATGGACCGGGGGGAGGAACAATGAGCAGTTCTTC. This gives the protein CASSLWTGGRNNEQFF.

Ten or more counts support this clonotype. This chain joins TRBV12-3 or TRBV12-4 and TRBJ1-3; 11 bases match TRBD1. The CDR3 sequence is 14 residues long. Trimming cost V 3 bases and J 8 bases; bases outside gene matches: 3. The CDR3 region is CASSFGQGADTIYF. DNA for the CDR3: TGTGCCAGCAGTTTCGGACAGGGGGCTGACACCATATATTTT.

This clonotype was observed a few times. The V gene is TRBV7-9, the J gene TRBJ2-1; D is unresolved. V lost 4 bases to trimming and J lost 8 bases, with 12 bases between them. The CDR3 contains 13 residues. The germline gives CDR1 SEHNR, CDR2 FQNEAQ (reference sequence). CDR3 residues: CASSSPDGYEQFF. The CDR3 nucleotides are TGTGCCAGCAGCTCCCCAGATGGCTATGAGCAGTTCTTC.

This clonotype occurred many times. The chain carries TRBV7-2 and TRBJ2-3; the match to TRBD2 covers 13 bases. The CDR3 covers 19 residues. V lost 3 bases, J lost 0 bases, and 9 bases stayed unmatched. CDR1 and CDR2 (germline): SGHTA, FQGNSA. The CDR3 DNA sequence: TGTGCCAGCAGCTTCCAACTAGCGGGGGGGCGGTCGAGCACAGATACGCAGTATTTT. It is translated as CASSFQLAGGRSSTDTQYF.

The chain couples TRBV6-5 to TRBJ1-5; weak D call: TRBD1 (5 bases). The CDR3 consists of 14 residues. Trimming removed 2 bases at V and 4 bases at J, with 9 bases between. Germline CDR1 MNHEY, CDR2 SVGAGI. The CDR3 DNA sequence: TGTGCCAGCAGTTACCTCGGGGCTAATCAGCCCCAGCATTTT. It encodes CASSYLGANQPQHF.

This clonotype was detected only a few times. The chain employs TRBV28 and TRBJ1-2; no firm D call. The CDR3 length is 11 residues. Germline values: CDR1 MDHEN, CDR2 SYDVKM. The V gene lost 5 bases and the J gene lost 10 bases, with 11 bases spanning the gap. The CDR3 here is CASSRTWTYTF. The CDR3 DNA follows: TGTGCCAGCAGTCGAACATGGACCTACACCTTC.

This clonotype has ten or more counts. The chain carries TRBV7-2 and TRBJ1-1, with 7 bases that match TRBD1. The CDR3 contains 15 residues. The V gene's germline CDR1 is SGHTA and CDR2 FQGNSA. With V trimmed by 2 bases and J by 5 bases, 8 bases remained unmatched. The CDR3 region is CASSLQGGSRTEAFF. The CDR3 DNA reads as TGTGCCAGCAGCTTACAGGGGGGATCACGTACTGAAGCTTTCTTT.

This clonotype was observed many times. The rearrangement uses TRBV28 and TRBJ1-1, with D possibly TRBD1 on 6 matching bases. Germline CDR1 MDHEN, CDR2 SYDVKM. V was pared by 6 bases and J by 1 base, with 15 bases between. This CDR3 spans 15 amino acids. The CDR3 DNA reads TGTGCCAGCAGAATACTAGACAGGACGAACACTGAAGCTTTCTTT. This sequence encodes CASRILDRTNTEAFF.

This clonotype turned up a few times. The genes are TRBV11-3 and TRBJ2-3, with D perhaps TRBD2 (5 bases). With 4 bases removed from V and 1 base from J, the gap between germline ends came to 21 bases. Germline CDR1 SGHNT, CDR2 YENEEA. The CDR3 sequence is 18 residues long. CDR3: CASSSSGRWFKGTDTQYF. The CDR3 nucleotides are TGTGCCAGCAGCTCAAGCGGAAGATGGTTTAAGGGCACAGATACGCAGTATTTT.

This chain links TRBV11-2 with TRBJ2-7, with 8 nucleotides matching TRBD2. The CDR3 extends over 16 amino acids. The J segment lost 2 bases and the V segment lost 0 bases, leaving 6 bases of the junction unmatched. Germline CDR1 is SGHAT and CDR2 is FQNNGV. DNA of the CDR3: TGTGCCAGCAGCTTAGATATGGCGGGGGGCCCCTACGAGCAGTACTTC. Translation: CASSLDMAGGPYEQYF.

The CDR3 coding sequence is TGTGCCACCAGTGACTGGGGGCGGGATACGCAGTATTTT. Translating it yields CATSDWGRDTQYF. The rearrangement joins TRBV24-1 to TRBJ2-3; a weak D match, TRBD1 (6 bases). Trimming stripped 4 bases from V and 6 bases from J, with 10 bases between. The V gene's germline CDR1 is KGHDR and CDR2 SFDVKD. The CDR3 runs 13 residues.

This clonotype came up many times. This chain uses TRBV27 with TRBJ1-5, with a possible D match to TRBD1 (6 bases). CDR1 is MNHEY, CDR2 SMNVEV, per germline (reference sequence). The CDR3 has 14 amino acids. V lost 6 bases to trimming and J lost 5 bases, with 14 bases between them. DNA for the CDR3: TGTGCCAGCAGCCCAGGTGGGGGGCATCAGCCCCAGCATTTT. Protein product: CASSPGGGHQPQHF.

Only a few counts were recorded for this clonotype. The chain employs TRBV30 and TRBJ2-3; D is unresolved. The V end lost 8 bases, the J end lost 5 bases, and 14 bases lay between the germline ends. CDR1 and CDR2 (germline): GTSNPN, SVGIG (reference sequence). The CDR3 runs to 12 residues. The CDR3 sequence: CAHLTAQDTQYF. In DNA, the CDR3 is TGTGCCCACCTTACCGCCCAAGATACGCAGTATTTT.

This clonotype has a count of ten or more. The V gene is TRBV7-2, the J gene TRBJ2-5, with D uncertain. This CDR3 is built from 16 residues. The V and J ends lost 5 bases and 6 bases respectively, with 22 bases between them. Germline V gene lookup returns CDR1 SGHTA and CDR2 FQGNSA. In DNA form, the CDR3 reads TGTGCCAGCAGCCTATATTCGACACAACTGGAGAAGACCCAGTACTTC. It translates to CASSLYSTQLEKTQYF.

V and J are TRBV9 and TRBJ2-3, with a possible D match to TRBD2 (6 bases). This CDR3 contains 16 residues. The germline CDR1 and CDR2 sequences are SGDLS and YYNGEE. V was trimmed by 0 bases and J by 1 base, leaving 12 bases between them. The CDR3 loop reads CASSVATGGGTDTQYF. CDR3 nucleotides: TGTGCCAGCAGCGTAGCTACAGGAGGGGGCACAGATACGCAGTATTTT.

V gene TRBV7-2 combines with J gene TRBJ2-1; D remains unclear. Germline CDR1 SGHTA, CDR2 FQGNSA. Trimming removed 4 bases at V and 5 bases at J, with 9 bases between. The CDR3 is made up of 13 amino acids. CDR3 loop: CASSSPLDNEQFF. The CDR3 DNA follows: TGTGCCAGCAGCTCACCGCTAGACAATGAGCAGTTCTTC.

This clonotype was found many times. The CDR3 loop is CASSGPPAMYNEQFF. Written as DNA, the CDR3 is TGTGCCAGCAGCGGGCCCCCCGCGATGTACAATGAGCAGTTCTTC. V usage is TRBV9 and J usage is TRBJ2-1; D is undetermined. CDR3 size: 15 residues. Trimming shortened V by 3 bases and J by 4 bases, and 14 bases separated the two germline ends. Germline assignment: CDR1 SGDLS and CDR2 YYNGEE.

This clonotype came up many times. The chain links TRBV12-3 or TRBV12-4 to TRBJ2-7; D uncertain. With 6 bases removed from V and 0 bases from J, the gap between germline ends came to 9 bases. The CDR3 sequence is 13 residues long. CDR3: CASSFSHSYEQYF. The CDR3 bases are TGTGCCAGCAGCTTTTCCCACTCCTACGAGCAGTACTTC.

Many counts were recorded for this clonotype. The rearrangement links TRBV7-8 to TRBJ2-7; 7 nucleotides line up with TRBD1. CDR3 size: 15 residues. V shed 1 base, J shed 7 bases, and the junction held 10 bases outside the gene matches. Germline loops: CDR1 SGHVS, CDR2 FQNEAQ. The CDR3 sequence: CASSLGQGNLVEQYF. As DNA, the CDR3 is TGTGCCAGCAGCTTAGGACAGGGAAATCTCGTAGAGCAGTACTTC.

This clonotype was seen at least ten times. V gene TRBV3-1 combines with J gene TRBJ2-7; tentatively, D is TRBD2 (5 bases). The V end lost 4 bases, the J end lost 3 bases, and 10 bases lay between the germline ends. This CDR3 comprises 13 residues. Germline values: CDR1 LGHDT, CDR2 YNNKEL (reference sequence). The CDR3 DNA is TGTGCCAGCAGCCTCGTCGAGGGCTACGAGCAGTACTTC. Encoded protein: CASSLVEGYEQYF.

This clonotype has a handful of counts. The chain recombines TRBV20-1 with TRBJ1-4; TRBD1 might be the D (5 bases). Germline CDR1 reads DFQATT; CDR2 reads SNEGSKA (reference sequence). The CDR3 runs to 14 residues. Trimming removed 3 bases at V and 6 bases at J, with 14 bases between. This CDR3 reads CSASRDGRDEKLFF. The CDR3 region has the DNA TGCAGTGCTAGCAGGGACGGGAGGGATGAAAAACTGTTTTTT.

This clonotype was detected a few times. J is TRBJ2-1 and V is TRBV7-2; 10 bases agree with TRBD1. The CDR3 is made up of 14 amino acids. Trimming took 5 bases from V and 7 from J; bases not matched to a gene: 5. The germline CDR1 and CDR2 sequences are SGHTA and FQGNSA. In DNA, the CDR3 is TGTGCCAGCAGCGCCCGGGACAGGGGAAATGAGCAGTTCTTC. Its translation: CASSARDRGNEQFF.

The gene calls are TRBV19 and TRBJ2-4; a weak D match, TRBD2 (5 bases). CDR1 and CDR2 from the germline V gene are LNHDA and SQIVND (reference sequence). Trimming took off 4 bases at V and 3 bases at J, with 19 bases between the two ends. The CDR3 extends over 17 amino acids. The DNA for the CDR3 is TGTGCCAGTAGTACCCTCTTCGCCGGGAAAGACAAAAACATTCAGTACTTC. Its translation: CASSTLFAGKDKNIQYF.

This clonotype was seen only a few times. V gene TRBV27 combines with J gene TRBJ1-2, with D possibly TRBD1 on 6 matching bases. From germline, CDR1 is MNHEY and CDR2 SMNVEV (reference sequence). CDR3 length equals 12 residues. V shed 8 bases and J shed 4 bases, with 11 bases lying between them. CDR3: CASGGRRYGYTF. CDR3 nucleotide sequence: TGTGCCAGCGGGGGGCGCCGCTATGGCTACACCTTC.

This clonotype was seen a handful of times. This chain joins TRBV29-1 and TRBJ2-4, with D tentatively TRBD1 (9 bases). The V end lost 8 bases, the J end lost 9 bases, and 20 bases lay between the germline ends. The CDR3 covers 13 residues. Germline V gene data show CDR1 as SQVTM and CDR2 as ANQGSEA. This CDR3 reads CSHGGGQGAIQYF. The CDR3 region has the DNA TGCAGCCACGGGGGGGGACAGGGAGCCATTCAGTACTTC.

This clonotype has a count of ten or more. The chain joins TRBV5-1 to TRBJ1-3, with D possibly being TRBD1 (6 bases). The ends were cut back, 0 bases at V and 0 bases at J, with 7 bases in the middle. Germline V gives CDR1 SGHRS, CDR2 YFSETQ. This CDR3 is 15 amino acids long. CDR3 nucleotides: TGCGCCAGCAGCTTGGGACAGGTCTCTGGAAACACCATATATTTT. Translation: CASSLGQVSGNTIYF.